The sequence of this T cell receptor (beta chain) was determined in a study of blood T cells in healthy people across ages. Findings and limits, study-wide: CMV status of donors was unknown, possibly confounding expanded clonotype changes. Versus aged donors, long-lived donors had higher diversity and more naive CD4+ cells.

A sample-barcoded 5' primer and a J-beta primer mix were used in a second PCR of roughly 7 to 11 cycles. TCRdb re-analysed the 5' RACE reads in MiXCR, keeping a single row per CDR3 protein. The sample holds fewer than 1.5 million distinct CDR3 sequences, 40% to 50% seen once. There are 14 residues in the CDR3. V shed 3 bases and J shed 0 bases, with 8 bases lying between them. From germline, CDR1 is LGHDT and CDR2 YNNKEL (reference sequence). As for this clonotype: Antigen unknown.

PBMCs were isolated at a quantity of at least 6 million per sample. This TCR came from a woman aged 18-30 years in good health. Material: blood. The chain has TRBV3-1 and TRBJ2-5; D is unresolved. The CDR3 sequence is CASSQTSYQETQYF. The CDR3 DNA reads as TGTGCCAGCAGCCAGACAAGTTACCAAGAGACCCAGTACTTC.